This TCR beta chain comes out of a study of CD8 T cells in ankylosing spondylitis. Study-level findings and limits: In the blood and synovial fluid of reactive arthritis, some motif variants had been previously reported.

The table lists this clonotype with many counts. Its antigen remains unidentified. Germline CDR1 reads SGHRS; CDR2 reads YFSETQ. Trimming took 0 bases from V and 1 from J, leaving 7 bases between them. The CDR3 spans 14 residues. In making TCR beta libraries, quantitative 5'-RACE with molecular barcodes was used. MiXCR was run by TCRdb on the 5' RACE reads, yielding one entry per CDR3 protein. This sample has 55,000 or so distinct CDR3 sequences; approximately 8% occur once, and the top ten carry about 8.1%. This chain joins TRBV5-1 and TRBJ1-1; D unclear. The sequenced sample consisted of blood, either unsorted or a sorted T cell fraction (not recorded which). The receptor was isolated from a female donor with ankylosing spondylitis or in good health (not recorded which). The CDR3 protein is CASSLGTWNTEAFF. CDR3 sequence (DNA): TGCGCCAGCAGCTTGGGTACTTGGAACACTGAAGCTTTCTTT.